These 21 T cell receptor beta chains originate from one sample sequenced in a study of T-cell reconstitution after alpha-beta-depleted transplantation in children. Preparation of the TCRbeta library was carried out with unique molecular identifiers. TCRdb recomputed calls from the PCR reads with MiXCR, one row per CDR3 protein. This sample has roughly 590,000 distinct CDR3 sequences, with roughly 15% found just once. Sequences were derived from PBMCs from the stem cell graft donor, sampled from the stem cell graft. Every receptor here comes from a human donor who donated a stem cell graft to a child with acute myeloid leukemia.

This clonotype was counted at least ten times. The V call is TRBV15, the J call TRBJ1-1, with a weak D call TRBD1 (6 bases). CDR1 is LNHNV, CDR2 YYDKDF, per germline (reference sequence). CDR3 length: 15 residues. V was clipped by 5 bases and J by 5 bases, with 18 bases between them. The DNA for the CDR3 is TGTGCCACCAGCCCCCAGGGGACGGAGGAAACTGAAGCTTTCTTT. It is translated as CATSPQGTEETEAFF.

CDR3 bases: TGTGCCAGCAGCTGCAAACCGGGACGGTCCGATCAGCCCCAGCATTTT. It codes for CASSCKPGRSDQPQHF. This chain connects TRBV7-6 to TRBJ1-5; tentatively, D is TRBD1 (5 bases). CDR1 and CDR2 from the germline V gene are SGHVS and FNYEAQ. The CDR3 has 16 residues. Trimming took off 4 bases at V and 5 bases at J, with 18 bases between the two ends.

CDR3 bases: TGCGCCAGCAGCTTGGGGGCCGGGGATTCACCCCTCCACTTT. As protein: CASSLGAGDSPLHF. The chain is built from TRBV5-1 and TRBJ1-6; D gene uncertain. CDR3 length: 14 residues. Between the trimmed V and J ends, which lost 0 bases and 8 bases, there was a span of 9 bases. Germline CDR1 reads SGHRS; CDR2 reads YFSETQ. The full variable domain, rest sourced from reference TRBV5-1 and TRBJ1-6, is KAGVTQTPRYLIKTRGQQVTLSCSPISGHRSVSWYQQTPGQGLQFLFEYFSETQRNKGNFPGRFSGRQFSNSRSEMNVSTLELGDSALYLCASSLGAGDSPLHFGNGTRLTVT.

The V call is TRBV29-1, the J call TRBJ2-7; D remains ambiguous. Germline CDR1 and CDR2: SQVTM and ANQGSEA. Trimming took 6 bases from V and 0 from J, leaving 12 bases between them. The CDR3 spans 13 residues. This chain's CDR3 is CSVGGGGSYEQYF. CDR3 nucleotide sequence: TGCAGCGTGGGCGGCGGCGGCTCCTACGAGCAGTACTTC.

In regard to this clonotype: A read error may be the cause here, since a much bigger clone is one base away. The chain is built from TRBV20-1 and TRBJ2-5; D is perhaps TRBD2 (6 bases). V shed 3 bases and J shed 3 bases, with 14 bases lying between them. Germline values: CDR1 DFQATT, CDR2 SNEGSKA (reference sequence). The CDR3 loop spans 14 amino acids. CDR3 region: CSARLGLPKETQYF. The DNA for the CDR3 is TGCAGTGCTAGGTTGGGACTCCCAAAAGAGACCCAGTACTTC.

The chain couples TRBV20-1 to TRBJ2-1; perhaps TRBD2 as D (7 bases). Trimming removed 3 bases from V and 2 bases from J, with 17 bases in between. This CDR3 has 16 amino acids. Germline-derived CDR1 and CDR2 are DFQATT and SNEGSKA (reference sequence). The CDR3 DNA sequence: TGCAGTGCTAGTTCTCAGAAGGGGGGGCCCTACAATGAGCAGTTCTTC. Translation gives CSASSQKGGPYNEQFF.

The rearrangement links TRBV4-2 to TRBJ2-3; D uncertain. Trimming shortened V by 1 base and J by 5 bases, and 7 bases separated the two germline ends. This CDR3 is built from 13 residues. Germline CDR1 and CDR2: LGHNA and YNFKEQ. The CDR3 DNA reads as TGTGCCAGCAGCCAAGGGGAACGAGATACGCAGTATTTT. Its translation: CASSQGERDTQYF.

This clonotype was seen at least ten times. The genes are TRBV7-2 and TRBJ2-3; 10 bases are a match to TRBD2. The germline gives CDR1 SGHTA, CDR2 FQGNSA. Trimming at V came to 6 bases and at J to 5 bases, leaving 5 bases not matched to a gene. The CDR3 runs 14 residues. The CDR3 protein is CASRERGGLDTQYF. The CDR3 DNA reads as TGTGCCAGCAGGGAGCGGGGGGGTCTAGATACGCAGTATTTT. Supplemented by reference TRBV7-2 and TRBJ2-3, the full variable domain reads GAGVSQSPSNKVTEKGKDVELRCDPISGHTALYWYRQSLGQGLEFLIYFQGNSAPDKSGLPSDRFSAERTGGSVSTLTIQRTQQEDSAVYLCASRERGGLDTQYFGPGTRLTVL.

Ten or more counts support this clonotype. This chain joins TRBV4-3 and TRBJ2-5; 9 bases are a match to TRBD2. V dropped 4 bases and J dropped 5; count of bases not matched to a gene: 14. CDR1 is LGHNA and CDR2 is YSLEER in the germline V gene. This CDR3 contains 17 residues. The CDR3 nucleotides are TGCGCCAGCAGCCTCATTGTTCGGCGGGGGGGAGGCGAGACCCAGTACTTC. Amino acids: CASSLIVRRGGGETQYF.

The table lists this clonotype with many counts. CDR3 in DNA: TGTGCCAGCAGCTTCGGACTAGCGGGGGCCTACGAGCAGTACTTC. Translating gives CASSFGLAGAYEQYF. V and J are TRBV13 and TRBJ2-7, with 13 bases lining up with TRBD2. Germline V CDR1 and CDR2: PRHDT, FYEKMQ (reference sequence). The CDR3 length is 15 residues. V lost 3 bases, J lost 2 bases, and 1 base stayed unmatched.

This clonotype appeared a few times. For the CDR3, the DNA is TGTGCCAGCAGTTTATACGCCGGTGTAGTCGGGCCCCAGCATTTT. It encodes CASSLYAGVVGPQHF. This chain joins TRBV12-3 or TRBV12-4 and TRBJ1-5; unclear D gene. Trimming shortened V by 2 bases and J by 9 bases, and 17 bases separated the two germline ends. The CDR3 has 15 amino acids.

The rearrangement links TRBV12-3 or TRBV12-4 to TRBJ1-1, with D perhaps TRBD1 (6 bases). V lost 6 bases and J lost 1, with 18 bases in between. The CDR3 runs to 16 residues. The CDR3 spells CASSFGGQFWNTEAFF. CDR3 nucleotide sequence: TGTGCCAGCAGCTTTGGAGGACAGTTTTGGAACACTGAAGCTTTCTTT.

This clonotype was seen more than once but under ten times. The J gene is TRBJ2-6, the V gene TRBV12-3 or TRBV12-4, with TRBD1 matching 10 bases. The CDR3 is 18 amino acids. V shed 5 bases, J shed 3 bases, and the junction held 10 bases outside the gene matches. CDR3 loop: CASSVAGQGSHGANVLTF. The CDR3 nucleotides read TGTGCCAGCAGTGTGGCGGGACAGGGGTCTCATGGGGCCAACGTCCTGACTTTC.

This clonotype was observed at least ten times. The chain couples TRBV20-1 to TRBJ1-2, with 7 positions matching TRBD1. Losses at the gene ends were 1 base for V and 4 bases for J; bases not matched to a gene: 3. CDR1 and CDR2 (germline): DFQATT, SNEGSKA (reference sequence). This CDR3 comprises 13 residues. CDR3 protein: CSARGTGRYGYTF. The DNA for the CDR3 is TGCAGTGCTAGAGGGACAGGCCGCTATGGCTACACCTTC.

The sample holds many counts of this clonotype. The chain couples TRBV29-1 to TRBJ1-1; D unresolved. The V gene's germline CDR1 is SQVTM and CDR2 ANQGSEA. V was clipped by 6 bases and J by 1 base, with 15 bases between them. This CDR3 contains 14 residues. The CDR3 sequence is CSVQGLPANTEAFF. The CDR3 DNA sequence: TGCAGCGTACAAGGCCTCCCGGCGAACACTGAAGCTTTCTTT.

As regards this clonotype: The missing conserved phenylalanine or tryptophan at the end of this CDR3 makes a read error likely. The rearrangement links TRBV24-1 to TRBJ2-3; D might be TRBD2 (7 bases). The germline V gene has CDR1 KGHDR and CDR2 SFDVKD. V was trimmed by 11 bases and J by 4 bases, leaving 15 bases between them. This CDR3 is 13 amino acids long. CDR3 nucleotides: TGTGCCATTTCGGGGGGCCAAGCAGATACGCAGTATTTA. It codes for CAISGGQADTQYL.

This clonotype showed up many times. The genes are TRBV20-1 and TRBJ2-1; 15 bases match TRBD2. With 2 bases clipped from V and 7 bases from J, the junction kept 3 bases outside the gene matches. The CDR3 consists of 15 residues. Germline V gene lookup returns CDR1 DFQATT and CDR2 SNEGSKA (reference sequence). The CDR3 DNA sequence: TGCAGTGCTAGACCCGGACTAGCGGGGGGGAATGAGCAGTTCTTC. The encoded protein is CSARPGLAGGNEQFF.

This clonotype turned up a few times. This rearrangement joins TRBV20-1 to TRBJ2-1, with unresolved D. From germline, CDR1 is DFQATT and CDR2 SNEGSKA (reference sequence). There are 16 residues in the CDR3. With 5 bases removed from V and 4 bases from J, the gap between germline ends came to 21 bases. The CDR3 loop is CSAGALDGRIYNEQFF. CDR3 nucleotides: TGCAGTGCTGGCGCCCTGGACGGGCGGATATACAATGAGCAGTTCTTC.

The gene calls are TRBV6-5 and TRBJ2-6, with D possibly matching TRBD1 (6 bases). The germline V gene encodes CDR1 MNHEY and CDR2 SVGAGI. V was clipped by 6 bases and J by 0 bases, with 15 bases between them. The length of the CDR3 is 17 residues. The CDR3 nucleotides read TGTGCCAGCAGATCGACAGTCAGGGGCTCTGGGGCCAACGTCCTGACTTTC. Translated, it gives CASRSTVRGSGANVLTF.

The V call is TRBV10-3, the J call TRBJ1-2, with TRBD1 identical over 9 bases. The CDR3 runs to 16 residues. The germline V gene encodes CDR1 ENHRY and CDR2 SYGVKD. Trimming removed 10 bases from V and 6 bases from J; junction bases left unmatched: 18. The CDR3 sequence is CATLVGTGKMNDGYTF. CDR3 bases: TGTGCCACGCTGGTGGGGACAGGGAAAATGAATGATGGCTACACCTTC.

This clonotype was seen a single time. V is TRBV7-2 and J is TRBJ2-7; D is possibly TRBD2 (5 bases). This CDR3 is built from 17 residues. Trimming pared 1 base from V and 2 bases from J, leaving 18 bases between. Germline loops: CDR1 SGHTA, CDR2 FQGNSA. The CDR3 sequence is CASSLGAEGRMAYEQYF. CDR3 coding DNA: TGTGCCAGCAGCTTAGGGGCAGAGGGTCGCATGGCCTACGAGCAGTACTTC. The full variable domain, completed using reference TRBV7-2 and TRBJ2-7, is GAGVSQSPSNKVTEKGKDVELRCDPISGHTALYWYRQSLGQGLEFLIYFQGNSAPDKSGLPSDRFSAERTGGSVSTLTIQRTQQEDSAVYLCASSLGAEGRMAYEQYFGPGTRLTVT.